This passage covers 2 T cell receptor beta chains from one sample sequenced in a study of cytomegalovirus exposure and HLA in healthy donors (dated by TCRdb to 2016 to 2017). Library construction relied on the immunoSEQ multiplex PCR assay. For the multiplex PCR, a mixture combining 60 forward primers for TCR Vbeta segments and 13 reverse primers for TCR Jbeta segments was used. The table comes from immuneACCESS by way of TCRdb, which keeps in-frame sequences with V and J called. Part of the clones is missing from these tables; in studies checked, under half for an unresolved V gene and the rest for unknown reasons. This sample is represented by under 200,000 clones; 79% of them were singletons. Clones ranked in the top ten supply more than 0.55% of the sample. Source material: PBMCs. The source of these receptors is a woman aged 40-49 years in good health and CMV-seronegative.

This chain links TRBV5-1 with TRBJ1-4; TRBD1 aligns across 7 bases. The CDR3 has 15 amino acids. The V gene end was trimmed by 4 bases and the J gene end by 3 bases; junction bases not matched to a gene: 6. Germline loops: CDR1 SGHRS, CDR2 YFSETQ. The CDR3 coding sequence is TGCGCCAGCAGCCAAGGACAGGTGCCTAATGAAAAACTGTTTTTT. Amino acid sequence: CASSQGQVPNEKLFF.

This clone came up a few times. This chain links TRBV4-1 with TRBJ1-4; possible D gene TRBD1, 5 bases. Germline CDR1 reads MGHRA; CDR2 reads YSYEKL. The V gene lost 4 bases and the J gene lost 6 bases, with 12 bases spanning the gap. The CDR3 covers 14 residues. In nucleotides, the CDR3 is TGCGCCAGCAGCCCCGGGGGAAAGGATGAAAAACTGTTTTTT. The encoded protein is CASSPGGKDEKLFF.